This is a list of T cell receptor beta chains from one sample in a study of neurological immune-mediated disorders. From the 5' RACE reads, TCRdb called clonotypes with MiXCR, one entry per CDR3 protein. In the table there are some 60,000 distinct CDR3 sequences, about 11% of which are singletons. The specimen was PBMCs. These receptor sequences come from a male donor with HTLV-1-associated myelopathy (HAM/TSP). The CDR3 runs from the conserved cysteine through the conserved F or W. D genes are given only for firm matches. The size field reads how often the clone was seen (once, few, many) or a class if it is expanded.

size	V	J	D	CDR3	DNA
many	TRBV6-1	TRBJ1-6	-	CASSGDGWNSPLHF	TGTGCCAGCAGTGGGGACGGTTGGAATTCACCCCTCCACTTT
many	TRBV9	TRBJ1-5	-	CASSVDPGRNQPQHF	TGTGCCAGCAGCGTAGATCCAGGGCGAAATCAGCCCCAGCATTTT
many	TRBV5-1	TRBJ2-7	TRBD1	CASMDGTGVPHEQYF	TGCGCCAGCATGGATGGGACAGGGGTTCCCCACGAGCAGTACTTC
many	TRBV20-1	TRBJ1-1	TRBD1	CSASNTGVRGAFF	TGCAGTGCTAGTAATACAGGGGTCAGAGGAGCTTTCTTT
many	TRBV6-5	TRBJ2-2	-	CASSYGVANTGELFF	TGTGCCAGCAGTTACGGTGTGGCGAACACCGGGGAGCTGTTTTTT
few	TRBV20-1	TRBJ1-6	-	CSARVGLGTWDRPLHF	TGCAGTGCTAGAGTCGGGTTAGGGACATGGGATCGACCCCTCCACTTT
many	TRBV7-6	TRBJ2-2	TRBD2	CASSLMSTSGFTGELFF	TGTGCCAGCAGCTTAATGTCGACTAGCGGATTCACCGGGGAGCTGTTTTTT
many	TRBV6-2/TRBV6-3	TRBJ2-3	-	CASSPGLASTDTQYF	TGTGCCAGCAGTCCGGGACTTGCTAGCACAGATACGCAGTATTTT
many	TRBV3-1	TRBJ2-1	-	CATTLDASSYNEQFF	TGTGCCACCACACTTGACGCGAGCTCCTACAATGAGCAGTTCTTC
many	TRBV20-1	TRBJ1-1	-	CSARDYLGSSYTEAFF	TGCAGTGCTAGAGATTATTTAGGATCTTCCTACACTGAAGCTTTCTTT
many	TRBV4-3	TRBJ1-3	-	CASSQARGAGDTIYF	TGCGCCAGCAGCCAAGCCCGGGGGGCTGGAGACACCATATATTTT
many	TRBV5-1	TRBJ1-1	-	CASSGDQGGTEAFF	TGCGCCAGCAGCGGCGACCAGGGAGGAACTGAAGCTTTCTTT
many	TRBV28	TRBJ2-1	TRBD2	CASSLRSLAGGDEQFF	TGTGCCAGCAGTTTAAGGTCACTAGCGGGGGGGGATGAGCAGTTCTTC
many	TRBV7-2	TRBJ2-7	TRBD1	CASSLTGQLLAYEQYF	TGTGCCAGCAGCTTAACGGGACAGCTTCTCGCATACGAGCAGTACTTC
many	TRBV6-2/TRBV6-3	TRBJ2-1	-	CASSYWGGASSYNEQFF	TGTGCCAGCAGTTACTGGGGGGGGGCCTCCTCCTACAATGAGCAGTTCTTC
many	TRBV20-1	TRBJ1-4	-	CSVPQGINEKLFF	TGCAGTGTCCCTCAGGGTATAAATGAAAAACTGTTTTTT
many	TRBV5-1	TRBJ1-1	-	CASSLRGSFTEAFF	TGCGCCAGCAGCCTCCGGGGATCCTTCACTGAAGCTTTCTTT